This T cell receptor beta chain originates from a study of blood T cell repertoires in COVID-19. Study details: Some COVID-19 samples were acute and others convalescent; all came from the United States, Italy and Spain. In each case, the material was cDNA or gDNA derived from T cells, B-cell-depleted T cells, or PBMCs.

Methods used by the authors: Reference gene primer amplification yielded estimated nucleated cell counts. Clones were read by immunoSEQ multiplex PCR, and TCRdb kept only the in-frame ones, dropping some. The V and J calls and clone size were taken over from that table, and D and trimming were inferred from the DNA. The table lists about 78,000 clones, about nine tenths of them singletons. The CDR3 contains 15 residues. Trimming at V came to 0 bases and at J to 6 bases, leaving 9 bases not matched to a gene. From germline, CDR1 is SGHTS and CDR2 YDEGEE. The clonotype originates from a woman older than 75 with acute or convalescent COVID-19. V gene TRBV5-8 combines with J gene TRBJ2-7; 7 positions agree with TRBD2. Material for sequencing was peripheral blood. As DNA, the CDR3 is TGTGCCAGCAGCTTGGGGACTAGTCCTCGGGCCGAGCAGTACTTC. This sequence encodes CASSLGTSPRAEQYF. Full variable domain (outside the CDR3, taken from reference TRBV5-8 and TRBJ2-7): EAGVTQSPTHLIKTRGQQATLRCSPISGHTSVYWYQQALGLGLQFLLWYDEGEERNRGNFPPRFSGRQFPNYSSELNVNALELEDSALYLCASSLGTSPRAEQYFGPGTRLTVT.